The 22 T cell receptor beta chains below were found in one sample sequenced in a study of T cells in Graves' hyperthyroidism and ophthalmopathy. Regions amplified from RNA transcripts were the TCR beta CDR3 regions. Researchers ran a first-round RT-PCR on the TCR CDR3 using the HTBI primer set. MiXCR, applied by TCRdb to the multiplex PCR reads, yields one record per CDR3 protein. The data show around 340,000 distinct CDR3 sequences, with over 15% seen just once and roughly a third held by the top ten. Material for sequencing was blood. The receptor source for this set is a man aged 25-45 years with Graves' hyperthyroidism.

This clonotype has at least ten counts. The chain uses TRBV5-5 and TRBJ2-1; D is ambiguous. Trimming removed 2 bases from V and 7 bases from J, with 10 bases in between. Germline CDR1 and CDR2: SGHKS and YYEKEE (reference sequence). The CDR3 length is 13 residues. The CDR3 loop reads CASSFRGWNEQFF. The CDR3 DNA reads as TGTGCCAGCAGCTTTCGAGGTTGGAATGAGCAGTTCTTC. Complete variable domain (other parts from reference TRBV5-5 and TRBJ2-1): DAGVTQSPTHLIKTRGQQVTLRCSPISGHKSVSWYQQVLGQGPQFIFQYYEKEERGRGNFPDRFSARQFPNYSSELNVNALLLGDSALYLCASSFRGWNEQFFGPGTRLTVL.

V is TRBV19 and J is TRBJ2-3; D is unresolved. This CDR3 is 13 amino acids long. Germline V gene sequence: CDR1 LNHDA, CDR2 SQIVND (reference sequence). Trimming pared 5 bases from V and 4 bases from J, leaving 10 bases between. The CDR3 DNA follows: TGTGCCAGTAGTCCTCCAGAGGCAGATACGCAGTATTTT. Translating it yields CASSPPEADTQYF.

In this sample, this clonotype turned up a few times. This chain connects TRBV6-1 to TRBJ2-2; 8 nucleotides agree with TRBD2. The ends lost 5 bases at V and 6 bases at J; junction bases unmatched: 8. The CDR3 has 15 amino acids. The germline CDR1 and CDR2 sequences are MNHNS and SASEGT. CDR3 sequence (DNA): TGTGCCAGCAGTTCCGGGACTAGGGCCTCCGGGGAGCTGTTTTTT. Translation gives CASSSGTRASGELFF.

This clonotype has only a few counts. The gene calls are TRBV30 and TRBJ2-5; 7 nucleotides align to TRBD1. The CDR3 has 12 residues. From germline, CDR1 is GTSNPN and CDR2 SVGIG (reference sequence). In DNA, the CDR3 is TGTGCGTTTTACAGGGGCGGAGAGACCCAGTACTTC. Its translation: CAFYRGGETQYF.

The chain recombines TRBV2 with TRBJ2-5, with TRBD1 identical over 9 bases. Trimming cost V 6 bases and J 5 bases; bases outside gene matches: 4. The CDR3 has 13 amino acids. The germline V gene encodes CDR1 SNHLY and CDR2 FYNNEI. The CDR3 loop reads CASRAQGAETQYF. In DNA form, the CDR3 reads TGTGCCAGCAGGGCACAGGGGGCGGAGACCCAGTACTTC.

This clonotype has more than one count but fewer than ten. This sequence may be a read error, since a much larger clone differs from it by one base. The V call is TRBV20-1, the J call TRBJ2-5; no clear D gene. The CDR3 has 14 amino acids. The germline V gene encodes CDR1 DFQATT and CDR2 SNEGSKA (reference sequence). Here the CDR3 DNA reads TGCGGTGCTAGAGGTGATGCGGCCCAAGAGACCCAGTACTTC. It encodes CGARGDAAQETQYF.

The chain is built from TRBV7-8 and TRBJ1-4; D is perhaps TRBD1 (5 bases). The CDR3 is 16 amino acids. V was trimmed by 3 bases and J by 3 bases, leaving 14 bases between them. Germline V gene sequence: CDR1 SGHVS, CDR2 FQNEAQ. Here the CDR3 reads CASSLHPLGPNEKLFF. In nucleotides, the CDR3 is TGTGCCAGCAGCTTGCATCCCCTGGGGCCTAATGAAAAACTGTTTTTT.

This clonotype has a count of ten or more. The chain carries TRBV7-9 and TRBJ1-1; D ambiguous. CDR1 is SEHNR, CDR2 FQNEAQ, per germline (reference sequence). With 4 bases removed from V and 5 bases from J, the gap between germline ends came to 11 bases. This CDR3 region has 13 residues. CDR3 loop: CASSSPTRTEAFF. The CDR3 bases are TGTGCCAGCAGCTCACCTACGCGGACTGAAGCTTTCTTT.

This clonotype was observed a few times. The chain links TRBV5-8 to TRBJ1-4; 9 bases are a match to TRBD1. The germline gives CDR1 SGHTS, CDR2 YDEGEE. The J segment lost 6 bases and the V segment lost 1 base, leaving 4 bases of the junction unmatched. This CDR3 region has 15 residues. For the CDR3, the DNA is TGTGCCAGCAGCTTGAGGGGACAGGGTTATGAAAAACTGTTTTTT. Protein product: CASSLRGQGYEKLFF.

This clonotype was seen more than once but under ten times. The genes are TRBV19 and TRBJ1-2; the D is unclear. This CDR3 region has 14 residues. With 3 bases removed from V and 6 bases from J, the gap between germline ends came to 14 bases. Germline V gene lookup returns CDR1 LNHDA and CDR2 SQIVND (reference sequence). CDR3 region: CASSMDGGLDGYTF. The CDR3 region has the DNA TGTGCCAGTAGTATGGATGGCGGGCTAGATGGCTACACCTTC.

This clonotype has just one count. The CDR3 end shows no conserved phenylalanine or tryptophan, and so a read error is likely. The limits of the CDR3 on the DNA are not certain, so only TCRdb's listed CDR3 is given. The rearrangement joins TRBV18 to TRBJ2-5; the table's D call, TRBD2, has no DNA check behind it. The CDR3 spans 15 amino acids, including both terminal residues. Germline V gene lookup returns CDR1 KGHSH and CDR2 LQKENI. This chain's CDR3 is CASSPPIADQETRYL.

This clonotype was observed a handful of times. The germline gene is not matched at one end of the junction; a read error may be the cause. The chain uses TRBV28 and TRBJ2-5; 7 nucleotides align to TRBD1. Per germline, CDR1 MDHEN and CDR2 SYDVKM. The CDR3 covers 15 residues. CDR3 amino acids: CASSSTGTAQEAQYF. CDR3 coding DNA: TGTGCCAGCAGTTCTACCGGGACAGCCCAAGAGGCCCAGTACTTC.

This clonotype was recorded at least ten times. The chain links TRBV30 to TRBJ2-3; 7 bases align to TRBD1. The CDR3 extends over 15 amino acids. Trimming at V came to 1 base and at J to 4 bases, leaving 8 bases not matched to a gene. Germline CDR1 reads GTSNPN; CDR2 reads SVGIG (reference sequence). The DNA of the CDR3 is TGTGCCTGGAGTGGACAGGGTTCTCGCGCAGATACGCAGTATTTT. This gives the protein CAWSGQGSRADTQYF.

The sample holds a few counts of this clonotype. The chain uses TRBV11-3 and TRBJ2-1; 11 nucleotides match TRBD2. This CDR3 spans 15 amino acids. Germline CDR1 SGHNT, CDR2 YENEEA. Losses at the gene ends were 6 bases for V and 4 bases for J; bases not matched to a gene: 5. The CDR3 coding sequence is TGTGCCAGCAGTGACACTAGCGGGGGTTACAATGAGCAGTTCTTC. It yields the protein CASSDTSGGYNEQFF.

There are a few counts of this clonotype. A much larger clonotype is one base distant, so this may be a read error. No DNA is shown, since the ends of the CDR3 on it are uncertain; the CDR3 is the one TCRdb lists. This sequence joins TRBV20-1 and TRBJ2-7; the table gives TRBD1 as D, unverified against the DNA. 14 amino acids form the CDR3, both terminal residues included. Germline values: CDR1 DFQATT, CDR2 SNEGSKA (reference sequence). CDR3 sequence reads: CSARFGQGASELYF.

This clonotype was found many times. The rearrangement links TRBV11-2 to TRBJ1-1; D call uncertain. V was shortened by 5 bases and J by 0 bases, with 13 bases between the two germline ends. The V gene's germline CDR1 is SGHAT and CDR2 FQNNGV. This CDR3 comprises 15 residues. The CDR3 here is CASSPPEPLNTEAFF. Written as DNA, the CDR3 is TGTGCCAGCAGCCCCCCAGAGCCGTTGAACACTGAAGCTTTCTTT. Using reference TRBV11-2 and TRBJ1-1 for the parts outside the CDR3, the full variable domain is EAGVAQSPRYKIIEKRQSVAFWCNPISGHATLYWYQQILGQGPKLLIQFQNNGVVDDSQLPKDRFSAERLKGVDSTLKIQPAKLEDSAVYLCASSPPEPLNTEAFFGQGTRLTVV.

This clonotype was counted a few times. This chain links TRBV12-3 or TRBV12-4 with TRBJ2-1; TRBD2 matches 12 bases. The CDR3 is 14 amino acids. The junction had 8 bases not matched to a gene; V was cut back by 8 bases and J by 9 bases. CDR3 sequence reads: CASRTSGISREQFF. CDR3 sequence (DNA): TGTGCCAGCCGGACTAGCGGGATTTCGCGTGAGCAGTTCTTC.

The rearrangement links TRBV12-3 or TRBV12-4 to TRBJ1-1; TRBD1 agrees at 7 bases. V shed 6 bases and J 6 bases; nucleotides not matched to a gene: 10. There are 14 residues in the CDR3. Written as DNA, the CDR3 is TGTGCCAGCAGCCTGACAGGGTTTCTCCCTGAAGCTTTCTTT. Amino acids: CASSLTGFLPEAFF.

This clonotype was found a few times. The chain uses TRBV6-1 and TRBJ2-5; weak D call: TRBD1 (6 bases). There are 16 residues in the CDR3. Germline values: CDR1 MNHNS, CDR2 SASEGT. The V end was cut by 7 bases, the J end by 5 bases, with 23 bases between. The CDR3 DNA sequence: TGTGCCAGCACCAAAAGGGACACCGCCTGGTCCGAGACCCAGTACTTC. This encodes CASTKRDTAWSETQYF.

The chain is built from TRBV6-1 and TRBJ2-7; no firm D call. The V end was cut by 5 bases, the J end by 6 bases, with 8 bases between. CDR1 is MNHNS, CDR2 SASEGT, per germline. This CDR3 contains 11 residues. The CDR3 region is CASSLRSEQYF. CDR3 coding DNA: TGTGCCAGCAGTCTTCGGAGCGAGCAGTACTTC.

The table lists this clonotype with many counts. This chain uses TRBV18 with TRBJ2-3, with D perhaps TRBD1 or TRBD2 (6 bases each). This CDR3 region has 16 residues. V lost 2 bases and J 6 bases, leaving 18 bases between the germline ends. Per the germline V gene, CDR1 is KGHSH and CDR2 is LQKENI. CDR3 amino acids: CASSPEGGGSFDTQYF. The DNA of the CDR3 is TGTGCCAGCTCACCAGAAGGGGGAGGATCTTTTGATACGCAGTATTTT.

The V and J genes are TRBV7-2 and TRBJ2-7; D may correspond to TRBD1 or TRBD2 (5 bases each). Trimming stripped 1 base from V and 2 bases from J, with 12 bases between. This CDR3 spans 15 amino acids. Per the germline V gene, CDR1 is SGHTA and CDR2 is FQGNSA. As DNA, the CDR3 is TGTGCCAGCAGCTTAGGTGGGGACGCCGCCTACGAGCAGTACTTC. It codes for CASSLGGDAAYEQYF.